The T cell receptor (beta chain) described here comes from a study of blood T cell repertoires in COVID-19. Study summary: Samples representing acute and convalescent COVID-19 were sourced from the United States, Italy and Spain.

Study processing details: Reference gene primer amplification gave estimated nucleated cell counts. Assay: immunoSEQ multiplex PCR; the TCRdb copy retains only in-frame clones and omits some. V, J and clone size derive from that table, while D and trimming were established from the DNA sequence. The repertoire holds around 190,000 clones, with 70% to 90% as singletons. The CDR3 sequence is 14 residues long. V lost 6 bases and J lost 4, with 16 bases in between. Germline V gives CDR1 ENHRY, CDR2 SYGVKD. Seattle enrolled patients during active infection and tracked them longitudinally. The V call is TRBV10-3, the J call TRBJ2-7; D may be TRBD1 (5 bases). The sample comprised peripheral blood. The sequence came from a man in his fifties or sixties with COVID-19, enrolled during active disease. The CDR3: CAIRGGAVGYEQYF. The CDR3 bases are TGTGCCATCAGGGGTGGGGCGGTTGGTTACGAGCAGTACTTC.